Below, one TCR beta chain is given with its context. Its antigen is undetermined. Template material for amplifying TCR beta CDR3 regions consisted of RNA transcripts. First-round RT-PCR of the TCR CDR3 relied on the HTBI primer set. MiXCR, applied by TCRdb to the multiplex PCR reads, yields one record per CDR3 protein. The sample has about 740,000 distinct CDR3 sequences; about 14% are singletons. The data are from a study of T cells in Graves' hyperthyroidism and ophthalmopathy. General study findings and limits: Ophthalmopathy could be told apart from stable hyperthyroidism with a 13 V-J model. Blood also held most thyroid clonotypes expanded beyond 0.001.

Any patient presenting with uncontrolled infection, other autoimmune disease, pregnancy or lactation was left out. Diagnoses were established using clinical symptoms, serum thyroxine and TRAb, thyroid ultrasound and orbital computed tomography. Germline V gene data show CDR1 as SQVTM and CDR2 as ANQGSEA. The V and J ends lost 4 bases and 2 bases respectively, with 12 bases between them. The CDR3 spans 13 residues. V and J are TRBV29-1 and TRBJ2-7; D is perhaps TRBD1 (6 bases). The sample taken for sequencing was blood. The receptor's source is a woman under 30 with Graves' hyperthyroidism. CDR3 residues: CSVARQDAYEQYF. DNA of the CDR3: TGCAGCGTTGCCCGACAGGACGCCTACGAGCAGTACTTC.